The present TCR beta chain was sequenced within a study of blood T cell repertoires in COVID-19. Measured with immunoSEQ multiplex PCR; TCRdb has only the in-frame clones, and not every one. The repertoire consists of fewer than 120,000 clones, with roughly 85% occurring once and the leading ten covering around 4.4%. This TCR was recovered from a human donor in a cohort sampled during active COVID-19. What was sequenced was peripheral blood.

The CDR3 nucleotides are TGTGCCTGGAGTGTCCTAAGCGCGAACACCGGGGAGCTGTTTTTT. Its protein is CAWSVLSANTGELFF. This chain joins TRBV30 and TRBJ2-2; no reliable D call. The CDR3 length is 15 residues. CDR1 GTSNPN and CDR2 SVGIG come from the germline V gene (reference sequence). The V and J ends lost 0 bases and 0 bases respectively, with 8 bases between them.